Following are 24 T cell receptor beta chains from one sample sequenced in a study of OX40 agonist ivuxolimab in advanced cancers. The data were produced by immunoSEQ multiplex PCR, yet TCRdb's version contains in-frame clones alone and is incomplete. The sample has tens of thousands of clones; 84% are singletons. Sample: CD4+ or CD8+ T cells sorted from blood, taken in a trial of the OX40 agonist ivuxolimab. The receptors shown here come from an adult with an advanced solid tumor such as melanoma, head and neck, liver or kidney cancer.

This clone was detected a few times. This chain connects TRBV7-9 to TRBJ2-1; TRBD2 is a possible D gene (6 bases). Trimming removed 2 bases from V and 0 bases from J, with 14 bases in between. CDR3 length equals 17 residues. Per germline, CDR1 SEHNR and CDR2 FQNEAQ (reference sequence). The CDR3 sequence is CASSLSKGGISYNEQFF. CDR3 bases: TGTGCCAGCAGCTTATCAAAAGGAGGGATCTCCTACAATGAGCAGTTCTTC.

This chain uses TRBV7-3 with TRBJ1-1; a possible D gene is TRBD1 (6 bases). The germline CDR1 and CDR2 sequences are SGHTA and FQGTGA. V was shortened by 0 bases and J by 6 bases, with 11 bases between the two germline ends. The CDR3 is 14 residues long. The CDR3 sequence is CASSLTGGHAEAFF. The CDR3 region has the DNA TGTGCCAGCAGCTTAACAGGGGGGCACGCTGAAGCTTTCTTT.

The chain uses TRBV18 and TRBJ2-7; D not resolved. Trimming pared 2 bases from V and 4 bases from J, leaving 6 bases between. CDR3 size: 12 residues. CDR1 KGHSH and CDR2 LQKENI come from the germline V gene. The CDR3 DNA follows: TGTGCCAGCTCACCAGGGCCATACGAGCAGTACTTC. Protein product: CASSPGPYEQYF.

Regarding this clone: The junction departs from the called germline gene at one end, perhaps through a read error. The identical CDR3 is also encoded by other nucleotide sequences in the sample. This chain uses TRBV30 with TRBJ1-2, with 8 bases fitting TRBD1. CDR1 and CDR2 (germline): GTSNPN, SVGIG (reference sequence). The length of the CDR3 is 13 residues. For the CDR3, the DNA is TGTGCCTGGAGTCGGGACAGGCCTTATGGCTACACTTTC. As protein: CAWSRDRPYGYTF. The full variable domain, rest sourced from reference TRBV30 and TRBJ1-2, is SQTIHQWPATLVQPVGSPLSLECTVEGTSNPNLYWYRQAAGRGLQLLFYSVGIGQISSEVPQNLSASRPQDRQFILSSKKLLLSDSGFYLCAWSRDRPYGYTFGSGTRLTVV.

This sequence joins TRBV6-1 and TRBJ2-1; D is perhaps TRBD2 (5 bases). The CDR3 contains 12 residues. Trimming removed 8 bases at V and 7 bases at J, with 12 bases between. Germline CDR1 MNHNS, CDR2 SASEGT. The CDR3 sequence: CASLTTMNEQFF. CDR3 in DNA: TGTGCCAGCCTGACTACTATGAATGAGCAGTTCTTC.

V gene TRBV5-1 combines with J gene TRBJ1-5, with 10 bases aligning to TRBD1. V gave up 4 bases and J gave up 8 bases; unmatched junction bases: 6. Germline CDR1 and CDR2: SGHRS and YFSETQ. CDR3 length equals 14 residues. DNA for the CDR3: TGCGCCAGCAGCCTAGGACAGGGGGGAGAGCCCCAGCATTTT. Its protein is CASSLGQGGEPQHF. Based on the CDR3 plus reference TRBV5-1 and TRBJ1-5, the full variable domain is KAGVTQTPRYLIKTRGQQVTLSCSPISGHRSVSWYQQTPGQGLQFLFEYFSETQRNKGNFPGRFSGRQFSNSRSEMNVSTLELGDSALYLCASSLGQGGEPQHFGDGTRLSIL.

The genes are TRBV6-5 and TRBJ2-7; the D is unclear. The CDR3 consists of 13 residues. Per germline, CDR1 MNHEY and CDR2 SVGAGI. Trimming pared 4 bases from V and 2 bases from J, leaving 9 bases between. The CDR3 DNA follows: TGTGCCAGCAGTTGGGCTTCACCCTACGAGCAGTACTTC. It yields the protein CASSWASPYEQYF.

This chain connects TRBV5-5 to TRBJ2-5; D possibly corresponds to TRBD2 (7 bases). With 0 bases removed from V and 5 bases from J, the gap between germline ends came to 17 bases. The germline CDR1 and CDR2 sequences are SGHKS and YYEKEE (reference sequence). This CDR3 is 16 amino acids long. The CDR3, as DNA: TGTGCCAGCAGCTTGGTCCCCGGGGGGCGCGGGGAGACCCAGTACTTC. Protein product: CASSLVPGGRGETQYF.

J is TRBJ2-1 and V is TRBV19; TRBD1 is a possible D gene (6 bases). Trimming stripped 0 bases from V and 15 bases from J, with 18 bases between. This CDR3 region has 14 residues. CDR1 LNHDA and CDR2 SQIVND come from the germline V gene (reference sequence). CDR3 loop: CASSIEGRNGQLFF. The CDR3 DNA sequence: TGTGCCAGTAGTATAGAGGGGAGAAACGGACAGCTGTTCTTC.

In this sample, this clone turned up a few times. The chain couples TRBV28 to TRBJ1-5; the D gene is possibly TRBD1 (6 bases). Trimming shortened V by 7 bases and J by 2 bases, and 9 bases separated the two germline ends. CDR1 is MDHEN, CDR2 SYDVKM, per germline. The CDR3 has 13 amino acids. DNA of the CDR3: TGTGCCAGCATCCGGACAGGCAATCAGCCCCAGCATTTT. Its protein product is CASIRTGNQPQHF.

This sequence joins TRBV28 and TRBJ1-2, with D unresolved. The germline V gene has CDR1 MDHEN and CDR2 SYDVKM. The ends were cut back, 2 bases at V and 3 bases at J, with 10 bases in the middle. The CDR3 spans 14 residues. The CDR3 DNA sequence: TGTGCCAGCAGTTTAGACCCCAGCTACTATGGCTACACCTTC. Its translation: CASSLDPSYYGYTF.

This clone was counted only a few times. The chain is built from TRBV5-4 and TRBJ2-5; D gene uncertain. The germline V and J ends were trimmed by 4 bases and 2 bases, with 15 bases remaining between them. Germline values: CDR1 SGHNT, CDR2 YYREEE (reference sequence). The CDR3 is 15 residues long. The CDR3 loop is CASSLRLIGQETQYF. For the CDR3, the DNA is TGTGCCAGCAGCCTGCGGCTTATTGGGCAAGAGACCCAGTACTTC.

The V and J genes are TRBV30 and TRBJ1-1, with 10 bases aligning to TRBD1. In germline, CDR1 is GTSNPN, CDR2 SVGIG (reference sequence). The ends lost 1 base at V and 13 bases at J; junction bases unmatched: 3. This CDR3 is built from 11 residues. CDR3 sequence: CAWSAGQGVFF. The CDR3 coding sequence is TGTGCCTGGAGTGCCGGACAGGGGGTTTTCTTT.

V gene TRBV11-2 combines with J gene TRBJ2-7, with 13 bases fitting TRBD2. V shed 5 bases and J 4 bases; nucleotides not matched to a gene: 11. Germline CDR1 SGHAT, CDR2 FQNNGV. This CDR3 has 17 residues. CDR3 loop: CASSLGLAGAGAYEQYF. The CDR3 nucleotides read TGTGCCAGCAGCCTCGGACTAGCGGGAGCTGGGGCATACGAGCAGTACTTC.

The table lists this clone with a count of one. This sequence joins TRBV11-1 and TRBJ2-3, with 9 bases fitting TRBD2. The V and J ends lost 7 bases and 7 bases, in that order; junction bases with no gene match: 12. Germline CDR1 is SGHAT and CDR2 is FQDESV (reference sequence). The CDR3 consists of 15 residues. DNA for the CDR3: TGTGCCAGCACCTCGGGAGCGGGGGGACCTCATACGCAGTATTTT. Translating it yields CASTSGAGGPHTQYF. The full variable domain, rest sourced from reference TRBV11-1 and TRBJ2-3, is EAEVAQSPRYKITEKSQAVAFWCDPISGHATLYWYRQILGQGPELLVQFQDESVVDDSQLPKDRFSAERLKGVDSTLKIQPAELGDSAMYLCASTSGAGGPHTQYFGPGTRLTVL.

The chain's CDR3 is CASSLKTGGTEAFF. CDR3 DNA: TGTGCCAGCAGTCTTAAGACAGGGGGCACTGAAGCTTTCTTT. This sequence joins TRBV6-5 and TRBJ1-1; 9 bases fit TRBD1. The germline gives CDR1 MNHEY, CDR2 SVGAGI. The V segment lost 5 bases and the J segment 4 bases; nucleotides outside the gene matches: 5. The CDR3 has 14 amino acids.

The chain uses TRBV27 and TRBJ1-6; maybe TRBD1 (5 bases). CDR1 is MNHEY and CDR2 is SMNVEV in the germline V gene (reference sequence). Trimming removed 3 bases from V and 9 bases from J, with 15 bases in between. CDR3 length: 15 amino acids. The CDR3 sequence is CASSFSGIGSSPLHF. The CDR3 DNA follows: TGTGCCAGCAGTTTTTCAGGGATAGGCAGTTCACCCCTCCACTTT.

A word on this clone: Other DNA sequences in this sample translate to the same CDR3. The chain links TRBV20-1 to TRBJ2-5; D uncertain. Germline values: CDR1 DFQATT, CDR2 SNEGSKA (reference sequence). V was shortened by 1 base and J by 5 bases, with 2 bases between the two germline ends. This CDR3 has 10 residues. In DNA form, the CDR3 reads TGCAGTGCTAGAGGGGAGACCCAGTACTTC. It codes for CSARGETQYF.

The chain uses TRBV7-8 and TRBJ1-2; the match to TRBD1 covers 11 bases. CDR3 size: 14 residues. Germline values: CDR1 SGHVS, CDR2 FQNEAQ. The junction had 3 bases not matched to a gene; V was cut back by 5 bases and J by 4 bases. The CDR3 bases are TGTGCCAGCAGCCCTGGACAGGGGGCCTATGGCTACACCTTC. Its protein is CASSPGQGAYGYTF.

The rearrangement links TRBV9 to TRBJ2-7; D is unresolved. The V end lost 0 bases, the J end lost 0 bases, and 10 bases lay between the germline ends. The CDR3 spans 15 residues. Germline V CDR1 and CDR2: SGDLS, YYNGEE. This CDR3 is CASSVEGNPSYEQYF. CDR3 nucleotide sequence: TGTGCCAGCAGCGTAGAAGGCAACCCCTCCTACGAGCAGTACTTC.

The chain carries TRBV18 and TRBJ2-3; D gene ambiguous. The CDR3 consists of 16 residues. Germline loops: CDR1 KGHSH, CDR2 LQKENI. Trimming removed 0 bases at V and 3 bases at J, with 13 bases between. CDR3 DNA sequence: TGTGCCAGCTCACCACCGGGTGGGCAGAGAACAGATACGCAGTATTTT. It yields the protein CASSPPGGQRTDTQYF.

The chain is built from TRBV28 and TRBJ1-1; the D gene is possibly TRBD1 (5 bases). With 10 bases removed from V and 5 bases from J, the gap between germline ends came to 11 bases. CDR3 length equals 11 residues. CDR1 is MDHEN, CDR2 SYDVKM, per germline. DNA for the CDR3: TGTGCCACGGAGGGGAGAACTGAAGCTTTCTTT. It yields the protein CATEGRTEAFF. Variable domain in full (rest from reference TRBV28 and TRBJ1-1): DVKVTQSSRYLVKRTGEKVFLECVQDMDHENMFWYRQDPGLGLRLIYFSYDVKMKEKGDIPEGYSVSREKKERFSLILESASTNQTSMYLCATEGRTEAFFGQGTRLTVV.

Here the CDR3 DNA reads TGTGCCTGGAGTTCCGTCATGAACACTGAAGCTTTCTTT. Translated, it gives CAWSSVMNTEAFF. The chain uses TRBV30 and TRBJ1-1; D ambiguous. The CDR3 runs 13 residues. V was cut by 2 bases and J by 0 bases, with 7 bases left in between. Germline assignment: CDR1 GTSNPN and CDR2 SVGIG (reference sequence).

The V and J genes are TRBV30 and TRBJ2-7; D is unresolved. V lost 5 bases and J lost 2, with 16 bases in between. From germline, CDR1 is GTSNPN and CDR2 SVGIG (reference sequence). The length of the CDR3 is 14 residues. The CDR3 region has the DNA TGTGCCTGGGGCCTTTCGGCGCCGGCCTACGAGCAGTACTTC. It is translated as CAWGLSAPAYEQYF.